The 30 T cell receptor beta chains listed next were all sequenced from one sample in a study of identical twins. In TCRdb, the 5' RACE reads were re-called with MiXCR into one record per CDR3 protein. The sample yields around 570,000 distinct CDR3 sequences, 9.6% seen once. These data were also reused for a study on yellow fever vaccine responses in identical twins.

Input material: PBMCs. All receptors come from a woman aged 18-29 years in good health.

The chain links TRBV18 to TRBJ2-5; 8 positions agree with TRBD1. Trimming took 3 bases from V and 14 from J; bases not matched to a gene: 8. Germline V gene lookup returns CDR1 KGHSH and CDR2 LQKENI. The CDR3 length is 12 residues. CDR3 in DNA: TGTGCCAGCTCACCCCCACGGGACAGGCCTTACTTC. This codes for CASSPPRDRPYF.

The table lists this clonotype with many counts. In nucleotides, the CDR3 is TGTGCCAGCAGTTTATCCAGTCCGAGTAATGAGCAGTTCTTC. Amino acid sequence: CASSLSSPSNEQFF. V gene TRBV28 combines with J gene TRBJ2-1, with D unresolved. The length of the CDR3 is 14 residues. Trimming removed 1 base at V and 7 bases at J, with 11 bases between. Per the germline V gene, CDR1 is MDHEN and CDR2 is SYDVKM.

V gene TRBV6-2 or TRBV6-3 combines with J gene TRBJ2-4; 7 nucleotides match TRBD2. CDR1 and CDR2 from the germline V gene are MNHEY and SVGEGT. CDR3 length: 17 residues. V gave up 5 bases and J gave up 4 bases; unmatched junction bases: 14. The CDR3 bases are TGTGCCAGCAGTCACCCGTCAAGCGGGAATCGTAAAAACATTCAGTACTTC. Translated, it gives CASSHPSSGNRKNIQYF.

The chain recombines TRBV10-3 with TRBJ2-2; no firm D call. Germline V gene lookup returns CDR1 ENHRY and CDR2 SYGVKD. The CDR3 totals 14 residues. With 0 bases removed from V and 6 bases from J, the gap between germline ends came to 8 bases. The CDR3 bases are TGTGCCATCAGTGAGTCTAGCAGGTCCGGGGAGCTGTTTTTT. This encodes CAISESSRSGELFF.

The chain employs TRBV7-6 and TRBJ2-2; D might be TRBD1 (6 bases). This CDR3 has 15 amino acids. V lost 7 bases and J lost 3, with 15 bases in between. Germline V gene lookup returns CDR1 SGHVS and CDR2 FNYEAQ. CDR3 loop: CASNGRGRDTGELFF. Written as DNA, the CDR3 is TGTGCCAGCAACGGCAGGGGCCGGGACACCGGGGAGCTGTTTTTT.

Here the CDR3 reads CASSQDAINEQFF. The CDR3 nucleotides read TGCGCCAGCAGCCAGGACGCAATCAATGAGCAGTTCTTC. The rearrangement links TRBV4-3 to TRBJ2-1; D is unclear. There are 13 residues in the CDR3. Germline-derived CDR1 and CDR2 are LGHNA and YSLEER. Trimming removed 3 bases at V and 6 bases at J, with 9 bases between.

This clonotype was counted between two and nine times. The V call is TRBV11-2, the J call TRBJ2-4, with D possibly TRBD1 on 6 matching bases. The CDR3 is 15 amino acids. Looked up from germline, CDR1 is SGHAT and CDR2 is FQNNGV. V was pared by 5 bases and J by 1 base, with 12 bases between. The CDR3 DNA reads TGTGCCAGCAGCCCTACAGACAGGGCCAAAAACATTCAGTACTTC. Its protein is CASSPTDRAKNIQYF.

This clonotype has only a few counts. J is TRBJ2-7 and V is TRBV9, with 10 positions matching TRBD1. V was clipped by 4 bases and J by 5 bases; unmatched bases: 6. This CDR3 contains 14 residues. Germline assignment: CDR1 SGDLS and CDR2 YYNGEE. The CDR3 nucleotides are TGTGCCAGCAGCCCCCGGACAGGGGGGGACGAGCAGTACTTC. Amino acid sequence: CASSPRTGGDEQYF. Full variable domain (outside the CDR3, taken from reference TRBV9 and TRBJ2-7): DSGVTQTPKHLITATGQRVTLRCSPRSGDLSVYWYQQSLDQGLQFLIQYYNGEERAKGNILERFSAQQFPDLHSELNLSSLELGDSALYFCASSPRTGGDEQYFGPGTRLTVT.

This clonotype was seen repeatedly, ten times or more. The V and J genes are TRBV20-1 and TRBJ2-1; D not certain. Trimming took 1 base from V and 7 from J, leaving 5 bases between them. Germline CDR1 DFQATT, CDR2 SNEGSKA (reference sequence). This CDR3 contains 11 residues. The DNA for the CDR3 is TGCAGTGCTAGAGTTGTAAATGAGCAGTTCTTC. The encoded protein is CSARVVNEQFF.

This clonotype was counted only a few times. The rearrangement links TRBV29-1 to TRBJ2-1; 9 bases are a match to TRBD2. The CDR3 is 15 amino acids. V lost 6 bases and J lost 6; bases outside the gene matches: 12. The V gene's germline CDR1 is SQVTM and CDR2 ANQGSEA. As DNA, the CDR3 is TGCAGCGTCCGAGAGGCGGGAGGGCCGGGCAATGAGCAGTTCTTC. Its translation: CSVREAGGPGNEQFF.

This clonotype was picked up many times. The rearrangement uses TRBV7-2 and TRBJ2-7; unclear D gene. V dropped 4 bases and J dropped 0 bases, with 4 bases sitting between them. Per germline, CDR1 SGHTA and CDR2 FQGNSA. There are 12 residues in the CDR3. CDR3 sequence reads: CASSYASYEQYF. The CDR3 DNA reads as TGTGCCAGCAGCTACGCCTCCTACGAGCAGTACTTC.

This clonotype was detected ten times or more. The V and J genes are TRBV7-9 and TRBJ2-1; 13 nucleotides match TRBD2. The CDR3 is 16 residues long. V dropped 5 bases and J dropped 6; count of bases not matched to a gene: 7. Germline-derived CDR1 and CDR2 are SEHNR and FQNEAQ (reference sequence). In DNA, the CDR3 is TGTGCCAGCAGCCCCCGGACTAGCGGGGGACCCAATGAGCAGTTCTTC. The encoded protein is CASSPRTSGGPNEQFF.

V is TRBV7-3 and J is TRBJ2-1; 7 positions agree with TRBD2. The germline CDR1 and CDR2 sequences are SGHTA and FQGTGA. This CDR3 is built from 15 residues. Trimming at V came to 3 bases and at J to 4 bases, leaving 6 bases not matched to a gene. The CDR3 is CASSLVGSGYNEQFF. DNA for the CDR3: TGTGCCAGCAGCTTGGTGGGTAGCGGGTACAATGAGCAGTTCTTC.

This clonotype was found a few times. V usage is TRBV5-1 and J usage is TRBJ2-2; D is ambiguous. The CDR3 sequence is 15 residues long. Germline values: CDR1 SGHRS, CDR2 YFSETQ. V was pared by 1 base and J by 6 bases, with 13 bases between. The CDR3 reads CASSLKRADAGELFF. The CDR3 DNA follows: TGCGCCAGCAGCTTGAAAAGGGCGGACGCCGGGGAGCTGTTTTTT.

Only a few counts were recorded for this clonotype. The gene calls are TRBV4-2 and TRBJ2-7, with D possibly being TRBD2 (5 bases). The germline V gene has CDR1 LGHNA and CDR2 YNFKEQ. The V gene lost 2 bases and the J gene lost 1 base, with 6 bases spanning the gap. The CDR3 has 13 amino acids. The CDR3 sequence is CASSQRESYEQYF. In nucleotides, the CDR3 is TGTGCCAGCAGCCAAAGGGAGTCCTACGAGCAGTACTTC.

This sequence joins TRBV28 and TRBJ2-7; D unclear. V was trimmed by 8 bases and J by 7 bases, leaving 15 bases between them. Germline values: CDR1 MDHEN, CDR2 SYDVKM. The CDR3 totals 12 residues. The CDR3 spells CASEKPPSEQYF. The CDR3 DNA follows: TGTGCCAGCGAGAAACCCCCATCGGAGCAGTACTTC.

Turning to this clonotype: At one of its ends the junction is not consistent with the germline gene, which may arise from a read error. The chain combines TRBV13 with TRBJ2-1; 12 bases fit TRBD2. CDR1 PRHDT and CDR2 FYEKMQ come from the germline V gene (reference sequence). The CDR3 runs to 18 residues. CDR3 sequence reads: CASCLLAGGLSSYNEQFF. CDR3 in DNA: TGTGCCAGCTGCTTACTAGCGGGGGGTTTGAGCTCCTACAATGAGCAGTTCTTC.

V usage is TRBV7-2 and J usage is TRBJ2-7, with TRBD2 as a possible D gene (6 bases). V lost 4 bases, J lost 4 bases, and 14 bases lay in between. CDR1 is SGHTA, CDR2 FQGNSA, per germline. The CDR3 length is 14 residues. CDR3 in DNA: TGTGCCAGCAGCTCAGGACCAGCGGGTTACGAGCAGTACTTC. Translated, it gives CASSSGPAGYEQYF.

For this clonotype: The junction and the germline gene differ at one end; a read error may be behind it. The rearrangement joins TRBV4-3 to TRBJ2-7; TRBD1 is a possible D gene (5 bases). Germline assignment: CDR1 LGHNA and CDR2 YSLEER. CDR3 length: 12 residues. The CDR3 coding sequence is TGCGCCGGCAGCCAGGGTTTCAACGAGCAGTACTTC. Protein sequence: CAGSQGFNEQYF.

This clonotype came up many times. The genes are TRBV11-1 and TRBJ1-1; 7 positions match TRBD1. Germline lookup yields CDR1 SGHAT and CDR2 FQDESV (reference sequence). V trimming: 2 bases; J trimming: 6 bases; junction bases outside the gene matches: 21. This CDR3 contains 19 residues. In DNA, the CDR3 is TGTGCCAGCAGCTTAAAGGGGAAGACAGGGAATGCTAATTTCCCTGAAGCTTTCTTT. Translating gives CASSLKGKTGNANFPEAFF.

The rearrangement uses TRBV7-2 and TRBJ2-3; D gene ambiguous. V was clipped by 0 bases and J by 6 bases, with 13 bases between them. CDR1 is SGHTA and CDR2 is FQGNSA in the germline V gene. There are 15 residues in the CDR3. The chain's CDR3 is CASSLAGPGADTQYF. CDR3 DNA sequence: TGTGCCAGCAGCTTAGCGGGCCCTGGAGCGGATACGCAGTATTTT. The variable domain in full, completed from reference TRBV7-2 and TRBJ2-3, reads GAGVSQSPSNKVTEKGKDVELRCDPISGHTALYWYRQSLGQGLEFLIYFQGNSAPDKSGLPSDRFSAERTGGSVSTLTIQRTQQEDSAVYLCASSLAGPGADTQYFGPGTRLTVL.

This clonotype was counted only a few times. V and J are TRBV14 and TRBJ2-7, with D possibly being TRBD1 or TRBD2 (5 bases each). V was pared by 4 bases and J by 3 bases, with 13 bases between. Germline CDR1 reads SGHDN; CDR2 reads FVKESK. The CDR3 is 14 residues long. The CDR3 loop is CASSPRDAYYEQYF. The CDR3 DNA follows: TGTGCCAGCAGCCCCCGGGACGCCTACTACGAGCAGTACTTC.

This clonotype was seen more than once but under ten times. This sequence joins TRBV29-1 and TRBJ2-7, with no clear D. V lost 4 bases, J lost 3 bases, and 13 bases lay in between. The CDR3 is 13 residues long. Looked up from germline, CDR1 is SQVTM and CDR2 is ANQGSEA. The CDR3 sequence is CSVVFGYDYEQYF. Here the CDR3 DNA reads TGCAGCGTTGTTTTCGGGTACGACTACGAGCAGTACTTC.

The table lists this clonotype with a few counts. J is TRBJ1-4 and V is TRBV28; D gene ambiguous. The CDR3 length is 12 residues. Germline values: CDR1 MDHEN, CDR2 SYDVKM. Trimming removed 2 bases at V and 7 bases at J, with 5 bases between. The CDR3 region is CASSLIGEKLFF. The CDR3 coding sequence is TGTGCCAGCAGTTTAATCGGTGAAAAACTGTTTTTT. The complete variable domain, with remaining parts taken from reference TRBV28 and TRBJ1-4, reads DVKVTQSSRYLVKRTGEKVFLECVQDMDHENMFWYRQDPGLGLRLIYFSYDVKMKEKGDIPEGYSVSREKKERFSLILESASTNQTSMYLCASSLIGEKLFFGSGTQLSVL.

This clonotype was counted ten times or more. V usage is TRBV6-2 or TRBV6-3 and J usage is TRBJ2-7, with D uncertain. Trimming cost V 2 bases and J 7 bases, with 6 bases left between them. CDR3 size: 11 residues. CDR1 and CDR2 from the germline V gene are MNHEY and SVGEGT. The CDR3 DNA is TGTGCCAGCAGTTACCGAGAGGAGCAGTACTTC. Translated, it gives CASSYREEQYF.

This clonotype was found a few times. This chain links TRBV6-5 with TRBJ2-1, with D uncertain. Between the trimmed V and J ends, which lost 0 bases and 5 bases, there was a span of 8 bases. CDR3 length: 14 residues. CDR1 and CDR2 (germline): MNHEY, SVGAGI. This CDR3 is CASSYSNSDNEQFF. For the CDR3, the DNA is TGTGCCAGCAGTTACTCGAACTCAGACAATGAGCAGTTCTTC.

The V call is TRBV28, the J call TRBJ2-5, with TRBD1 matching over 9 bases. Germline V gene data show CDR1 as MDHEN and CDR2 as SYDVKM. The CDR3 is 14 amino acids. The V and J ends lost 5 bases and 6 bases, in that order; junction bases with no gene match: 7. The CDR3 nucleotides are TGTGCCAGCAGTCTCGGGACAGGGATGAAGACCCAGTACTTC. Protein product: CASSLGTGMKTQYF. Full variable domain (rest looked up from reference TRBV28 and TRBJ2-5): DVKVTQSSRYLVKRTGEKVFLECVQDMDHENMFWYRQDPGLGLRLIYFSYDVKMKEKGDIPEGYSVSREKKERFSLILESASTNQTSMYLCASSLGTGMKTQYFGPGTRLLVL.

This clonotype was detected only a few times. The chain combines TRBV12-3 or TRBV12-4 with TRBJ2-3, with 11 bases lining up with TRBD2. The V gene end was trimmed by 4 bases and the J gene end by 6 bases; junction bases not matched to a gene: 6. This CDR3 has 15 residues. The CDR3 sequence is CASSSPTSGVDTQYF. Written as DNA, the CDR3 is TGTGCCAGCAGTTCACCGACTAGCGGGGTGGATACGCAGTATTTT.

In this sample, this clonotype turned up many times. This chain connects TRBV21-1 to TRBJ2-3; the table calls TRBD1, which could not be checked here. TRBV21-1 is recorded as a pseudogene. CDR3 length: 16 residues. CDR3 nucleotides: TGTGCCAGCAATTTATTCAGGGATACGAGCACAGATACGCAGTATTTT. Its translation: CASNLFRDTSTDTQYF.

This clonotype was counted ten times or more. CDR3 sequence (DNA): TGCGCCAGCAGCCAAGCGTGGCTTCAAAGCTCCTACAATGAGCAGTTCTTC. This gives the protein CASSQAWLQSSYNEQFF. The V gene is TRBV4-3, the J gene TRBJ2-1; D remains ambiguous. Germline V gene data show CDR1 as LGHNA and CDR2 as YSLEER. This CDR3 spans 17 amino acids. V lost 1 base and J 0 bases, leaving 13 bases between the germline ends.